The 24 T cell receptor beta chains in this list originate from one sample, sequenced in a study of cytomegalovirus exposure and HLA in healthy donors. Clones were read by immunoSEQ multiplex PCR, and TCRdb kept only the in-frame ones, dropping some. The table has 180,000 or so clones, about nine tenths seen once. Sequenced: PBMCs. Every receptor here comes from a man aged 25 to 40 in good health and CMV-seropositive.

J is TRBJ2-2 and V is TRBV5-1; D possibly corresponds to TRBD1 (5 bases). Between the trimmed V and J ends, which lost 1 base and 3 bases, there was a span of 10 bases. Germline assignment: CDR1 SGHRS and CDR2 YFSETQ. This CDR3 is 15 amino acids long. The CDR3 region is CASSLLGDDTGELFF. The CDR3 nucleotides read TGCGCCAGCAGCTTGTTAGGGGATGACACCGGGGAGCTGTTTTTT.

The genes are TRBV21-1 and TRBJ1-5. TRBV21-1 is flagged as a pseudogene. There are 13 residues in the CDR3. The CDR3 loop is CARVGRGGQPQHF. Written as DNA, the CDR3 is TGTGCCAGGGTAGGGAGAGGAGGTCAGCCCCAGCATTTT.

This chain links TRBV7-9 with TRBJ1-5; TRBD1 agrees at 7 bases. CDR1 is SEHNR, CDR2 FQNEAQ, per germline (reference sequence). The CDR3 runs to 14 residues. The trim removed 5 bases at V and 4 bases at J, leaving 5 bases unmatched. The CDR3 here is CASSPGQNNQPQHF. CDR3 coding DNA: TGTGCCAGCAGCCCGGGACAGAATAATCAGCCCCAGCATTTT.

The chain combines TRBV29-1 with TRBJ1-1; 7 nucleotides line up with TRBD1. The J segment lost 8 bases and the V segment lost 2 bases, leaving 8 bases of the junction unmatched. Germline-derived CDR1 and CDR2 are SQVTM and ANQGSEA. The CDR3 spans 13 residues. CDR3 loop: CSVERDSRSEAFF. The CDR3 bases are TGCAGCGTTGAACGGGACAGCCGTTCGGAAGCTTTCTTT.

A note on this clone: A read error may account for a junction end that differs from germline. The genes are TRBV10-3 and TRBJ2-7; D remains ambiguous. The CDR3 has 14 amino acids. Germline CDR1 ENHRY, CDR2 SYGVKD. The CDR3 loop is CAISGPGRSYEQYF. In DNA, the CDR3 is TGTGCCATAAGTGGGCCAGGACGTTCCTACGAGCAGTACTTC.

The J gene is TRBJ1-4, the V gene TRBV27; D is perhaps TRBD1 (5 bases). V was pared by 5 bases and J by 10 bases, with 17 bases between. Germline V lookup: CDR1 MNHEY, CDR2 SMNVEV (reference sequence). The CDR3 consists of 14 residues. This chain's CDR3 is CASSTGRRGTKLFF. The DNA for the CDR3 is TGTGCCAGCAGTACCGGACGGAGGGGTACAAAACTGTTTTTT.

The chain is built from TRBV2 and TRBJ2-2, with D possibly called TRBD1 or TRBD2 (5 bases each). The CDR3 extends over 12 amino acids. The V and J ends lost 8 bases and 1 base respectively, with 5 bases between them. Germline V gene data show CDR1 as SNHLY and CDR2 as FYNNEI. CDR3 sequence (DNA): TGTGCCAGCGGGGGGAACACCGGGGAGCTGTTTTTT. It specifies CASGGNTGELFF.

The gene calls are TRBV7-8 and TRBJ1-4; D is unresolved. The CDR3 is made up of 14 amino acids. Germline V lookup: CDR1 SGHVS, CDR2 FQNEAQ. Deletions cut 5 bases from V and 5 bases from J, with 12 bases between. CDR3 region: CASSQGIVNEKLFF. The CDR3 nucleotides are TGTGCCAGCAGCCAAGGGATAGTAAATGAAAAACTGTTTTTT.

V usage is TRBV6-5 and J usage is TRBJ2-7; TRBD2 agrees at 8 bases. The germline V gene has CDR1 MNHEY and CDR2 SVGAGI. The V and J ends lost 2 bases and 6 bases, in that order; junction bases with no gene match: 3. CDR3 length: 13 amino acids. DNA for the CDR3: TGTGCCAGCAGTTACAAAACTAGCGGCGAGCAGTACTTC. It translates to CASSYKTSGEQYF.

This clone was recorded once. The chain is built from TRBV30 and TRBJ2-3; D possibly corresponds to TRBD1 (5 bases). V lost 2 bases to trimming and J lost 2 bases, with 11 bases between them. Germline V gene data show CDR1 as GTSNPN and CDR2 as SVGIG (reference sequence). This CDR3 has 14 amino acids. The CDR3 spells CAWSRGRDTDTQYF. The CDR3 DNA reads as TGTGCCTGGAGTAGGGGCAGAGACACAGATACGCAGTATTTT.

J is TRBJ2-5 and V is TRBV5-1, with TRBD2 matching 13 bases. The junction had 5 bases not matched to a gene; V was cut back by 3 bases and J by 3 bases. This CDR3 spans 16 amino acids. Germline CDR1 is SGHRS and CDR2 is YFSETQ. This CDR3 is CASSSRLAGGKETQYF. As DNA, the CDR3 is TGCGCCAGCAGCTCTAGACTAGCGGGAGGAAAAGAGACCCAGTACTTC.

The chain is built from TRBV5-1 and TRBJ1-4; D is ambiguous. Germline-derived CDR1 and CDR2 are SGHRS and YFSETQ. Trimming shortened V by 3 bases and J by 1 base, and 13 bases separated the two germline ends. The CDR3 totals 16 residues. CDR3 DNA: TGCGCCAGCAGCTCCCATCCGGGCCAAACTAATGAAAAACTGTTTTTT. Protein product: CASSSHPGQTNEKLFF.

The chain uses TRBV5-1 and TRBJ2-5; TRBD1 matches 7 bases. V lost 1 base to trimming and J lost 3 bases; unmatched junction nucleotides: 0. The CDR3 runs 13 residues. The germline V gene encodes CDR1 SGHRS and CDR2 YFSETQ. The CDR3 loop is CASSLTGEETQYF. The CDR3 bases are TGCGCCAGCAGCTTGACAGGGGAAGAGACCCAGTACTTC.

The CDR3, as DNA: TGTGCCAGCAGTTATCTTGGCAGGGGGAGCGAGCAGTACTTC. This codes for CASSYLGRGSEQYF. The chain carries TRBV6-5 and TRBJ2-7; 7 nucleotides line up with TRBD1. J was trimmed by 6 bases and V by 3 bases; bases with no gene match: 8. This CDR3 region has 14 residues. Germline values: CDR1 MNHEY, CDR2 SVGAGI.

The chain links TRBV6-6 to TRBJ1-6, with TRBD1 matching over 10 bases. The CDR3 spans 15 residues. V dropped 6 bases and J dropped 7; count of bases not matched to a gene: 6. CDR1 is MNHNY and CDR2 is SVGAGI in the germline V gene (reference sequence). CDR3 DNA: TGTGCCAGCAGGGGACCGGGACAGGGGAATTCACCCCTCCACTTT. Encoded protein: CASRGPGQGNSPLHF.

In its sample, this clone was seen a few times. The chain recombines TRBV19 with TRBJ1-2, with 7 bases that match TRBD1. After removal of 7 bases from V and 8 bases from J, the junction contained 10 bases not matched to a gene. This CDR3 spans 13 amino acids. The germline gives CDR1 LNHDA, CDR2 SQIVND (reference sequence). The CDR3 sequence is CASTPGQPRGYTF. DNA of the CDR3: TGTGCCAGTACCCCGGGACAGCCGCGAGGCTACACCTTC.

The chain uses TRBV7-6 and TRBJ1-3, with 7 bases fitting TRBD1. V was clipped by 5 bases and J by 2 bases; unmatched bases: 3. In germline, CDR1 is SGHVS, CDR2 FNYEAQ. CDR3 size: 14 residues. The CDR3 bases are TGTGCCAGCAGCCCAGGGGGTACTGGAAACACCATATATTTT. Its protein product is CASSPGGTGNTIYF.

J is TRBJ2-2 and V is TRBV11-3, with 7 positions matching TRBD1. The CDR3 covers 16 residues. CDR1 and CDR2 from the germline V gene are SGHNT and YENEEA. Trimming took 1 base from V and 5 from J; bases not matched to a gene: 7. The CDR3 DNA is TGTGCCAGCAGCTTAGCAAGGGGGCCAATAACCGGGGAGCTGTTTTTT. Amino acid sequence: CASSLARGPITGELFF.

V gene TRBV9 combines with J gene TRBJ2-3; the D gene is possibly TRBD2 (7 bases). Germline CDR1 reads SGDLS; CDR2 reads YYNGEE. Trimming took off 0 bases at V and 5 bases at J, with 13 bases between the two ends. The CDR3 runs to 15 residues. The chain's CDR3 is CASSVGGGGGDTQYF. CDR3 coding DNA: TGTGCCAGCAGCGTAGGTGGGGGAGGGGGAGATACGCAGTATTTT.

CDR3 sequence: CASSPPNNEQFF. CDR3 sequence (DNA): TGTGCCAGCAGCCCCCCTAACAATGAGCAGTTCTTC. The gene calls are TRBV7-2 and TRBJ2-1; D unclear. The CDR3 contains 12 residues. CDR1 and CDR2 from the germline V gene are SGHTA and FQGNSA. V lost 5 bases and J lost 5, with 7 bases in between.

V usage is TRBV2 and J usage is TRBJ1-5; 7 nucleotides agree with TRBD1. The trim removed 6 bases at V and 1 base at J, leaving 0 bases unmatched. This CDR3 is built from 13 residues. Germline CDR1 is SNHLY and CDR2 is FYNNEI. CDR3 sequence: CASRGQSNQPQHF. The DNA for the CDR3 is TGTGCCAGCAGGGGACAGAGCAATCAGCCCCAGCATTTT.

The chain recombines TRBV6-6 with TRBJ2-5, with a weak D call TRBD1 (5 bases). CDR1 and CDR2 (germline): MNHNY, SVGAGI (reference sequence). V gave up 5 bases and J gave up 1 base, with 17 bases separating them. The CDR3 covers 16 residues. The CDR3 DNA is TGTGCCAGCAGTCCCCTAGGACAAGCATCCCAAGAGACCCAGTACTTC. Its protein product is CASSPLGQASQETQYF.

This CDR3 is CATSRGGTGGHEQYF. CDR3 nucleotide sequence: TGTGCCACCAGCAGAGGGGGGACAGGGGGCCACGAGCAGTACTTC. The chain employs TRBV15 and TRBJ2-7; 12 nucleotides line up with TRBD1. The CDR3 extends over 15 amino acids. V lost 1 base and J lost 5; bases outside the gene matches: 3. In germline, CDR1 is LNHNV, CDR2 YYDKDF (reference sequence).

The chain uses TRBV2 and TRBJ2-5; D is possibly TRBD1 (5 bases). Trimming took off 4 bases at V and 5 bases at J, with 20 bases between the two ends. The CDR3 spans 16 residues. Germline assignment: CDR1 SNHLY and CDR2 FYNNEI. Written as DNA, the CDR3 is TGTGCCAGCAGTGCCCCCTTGGGCAGGGCGGACGAGACCCAGTACTTC. Its protein is CASSAPLGRADETQYF.